The entry that follows covers one TCR beta chain sequence. What it binds is unknown. Splitting the CD4+ cells yielded a CD45RA+ naive subset and a CD45RA-negative memory subset. Deletions cut 5 bases from V and 7 bases from J, with 18 bases between. The CDR3 totals 15 residues. CDR1 is SGHTA, CDR2 FQGNSA, per germline. The authors split each subset's genomic DNA evenly across several immunoSEQ plates. The table came from immunoSEQ multiplex PCR; TCRdb's copy has only in-frame clones and leaves some out. The sample lists over a million clones, 78% occurring once. These data originate in a study of shared clonotypes between healthy human individuals. Overall study: A donor's plate count was three for CD4 naive and three for CD4 memory; CD8 naive had two and CD8 memory one.

Findings of the study overall: Among the subsets, naive ones generally showed larger estimated richness than memory ones.

The J gene is TRBJ2-1, the V gene TRBV7-2; possible D gene TRBD1, 5 bases. Sequencing was carried out using memory CD4+ T cells from PBMCs. Subset of the sample: CD45RA-negative fraction. The TCR comes from a man younger than 35 in good health. Some clones in this sample may be carry-over from other donors' samples. The CDR3 nucleotides are TGTGCCAGCAGCCCTTTGTCCCTCCCAGGGAATGAGCAGTTCTTC. Protein product: CASSPLSLPGNEQFF.